This T cell receptor (beta chain) was sequenced in a study of Graves' ophthalmopathy and Graves' hyperthyroidism. Study-level points and caveats: A model of 13 signatures distinguished ophthalmopathy from stable hyperthyroidism at around 90% sensitivity and 65% to 84% specificity.

This CDR3 region has 15 residues. Looked up from germline, CDR1 is ENHRY and CDR2 is SYGVKD. V lost 8 bases to trimming and J lost 0 bases; unmatched junction nucleotides: 6. This clonotype was observed at least ten times. Its antigen remains unidentified. The sequenced template was RNA, covering the TCR beta CDR3 region. The workflow started with a first-round RT-PCR run with HTBI primers and then moved on to a second-round multiplex PCR. TCRdb re-derived calls from the multiplex PCR reads in MiXCR, one entry per CDR3 protein. The sample has around 470,000 distinct CDR3 sequences; approximately 14% are singletons.

Specimen: blood. The clonotype comes from a young woman with Graves' ophthalmopathy. This chain connects TRBV10-3 to TRBJ1-3; 8 bases line up with TRBD1. The CDR3 sequence: CAIGTGPSSGNTIYF. CDR3 sequence (DNA): TGTGCCATCGGGACAGGCCCGAGCTCTGGAAACACCATATATTTT.